This T cell receptor (beta chain) was obtained from a study of T cell responses to AZD1222 COVID-19 vaccine. CDR3 length equals 12 residues. V lost 2 bases and J lost 11, with 7 bases in between. The table came from immunoSEQ multiplex PCR; TCRdb's copy has only in-frame clones and leaves some out. Of about 120,000 clones listed, about 90% were seen once; the top ten hold roughly 5%. V and J are TRBV12-3 or TRBV12-4 and TRBJ1-6; no clear D gene. The source is an adult in good health. Material: peripheral blood, obtained on day 0 of AZD1222 vaccination. CDR3 loop: CASSLSATPLHF. The DNA for the CDR3 is TGTGCCAGCAGTTTATCAGCTACACCCCTCCACTTT.